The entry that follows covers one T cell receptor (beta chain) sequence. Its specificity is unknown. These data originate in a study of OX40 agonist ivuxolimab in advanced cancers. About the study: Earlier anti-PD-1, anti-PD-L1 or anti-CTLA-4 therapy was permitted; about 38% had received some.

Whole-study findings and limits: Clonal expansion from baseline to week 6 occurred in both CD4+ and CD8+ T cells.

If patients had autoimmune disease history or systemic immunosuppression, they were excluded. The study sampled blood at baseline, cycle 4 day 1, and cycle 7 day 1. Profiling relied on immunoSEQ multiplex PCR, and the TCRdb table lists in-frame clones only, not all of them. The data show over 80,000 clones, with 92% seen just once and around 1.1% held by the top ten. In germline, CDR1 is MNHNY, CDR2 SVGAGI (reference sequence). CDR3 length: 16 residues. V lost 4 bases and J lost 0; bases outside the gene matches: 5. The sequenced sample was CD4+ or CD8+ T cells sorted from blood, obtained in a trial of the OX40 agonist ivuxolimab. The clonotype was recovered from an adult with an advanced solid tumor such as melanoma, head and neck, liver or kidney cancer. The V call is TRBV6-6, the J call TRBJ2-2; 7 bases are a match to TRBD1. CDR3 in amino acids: CASSWDRNPNTGELFF. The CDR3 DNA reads TGTGCCAGCAGTTGGGACAGAAATCCGAACACCGGGGAGCTGTTTTTT.